This TCR beta chain was observed in a study of human T cells and chemical hapten exposure. Study details: Donors were sensitized with 2% DPC on the upper inner arm. Epicutaneous patch tests delivered 0.01% DPC to the upper back, with evaluation at 6 days. The patients, most of them female, presented with alopecia areata, totalis or universalis. TCR yields differed between samples (mainly from small differences in pooled library volume).

Library construction involved attaching unique molecular identifiers to individual cDNA molecules, which allowed quantitative, reproducible TCR counting. TCRdb processed the reads anew with MiXCR; each CDR3 protein has one entry. The sample lists several thousand distinct CDR3 sequences; 45% to 50% were seen once. This clonotype was counted only a few times. The germline V gene encodes CDR1 LNHDA and CDR2 SQIVND (reference sequence). The CDR3 runs to 13 residues. Trimming left V 8 bases short and J 7 bases short, with 14 bases between. Treatment described: therapeutic diphenylcyclopropenone sensitization with weekly scalp DPC.

The specimen comprised whole blood, sampled before DPC sensitization or 2, 6, or about 24 weeks after (not recorded which). The TCR comes from an adult with alopecia areata. Some clones in this sample may be carry-over from other donors' samples. This table probably holds off-target reads from a library built for another chain. The chain links TRBV19 to TRBJ2-2; a weak D match, TRBD1 (6 bases). The CDR3 DNA reads TGTGCCAGTTGCAGGCAGGGGATCGGGGAGCTGTTTTTT. Protein: CASCRQGIGELFF. Full variable domain (rest looked up from reference TRBV19 and TRBJ2-2): DGGITQSPKYLFRKEGQNVTLSCEQNLNHDAMYWYRQDPGQGLRLIYYSQIVNDFQKGDIAEGYSVSREKKESFPLTVTSAQKNPTAFYLCASCRQGIGELFFGEGSRLTVL.